These T cell receptor beta chains were read from a single sample in a study of blood T cells in healthy people across ages. TCRdb ran MiXCR on the 5' RACE reads and lists one entry per CDR3 protein. The sample comprises about 1.8 million distinct CDR3 sequences, just under 50% of which are singletons, and around 2.1% rests with the top ten. Sequenced material: blood. These receptors all stem from a woman aged 40 to 50 in good health. The CDR3 runs from the conserved cysteine through the conserved F or W. Fields, in order: V gene, J gene, D gene, clone size, CDR3 DNA, CDR3 protein. D genes are given only for firm matches. Clone size is stated in some rows and not others, as once, few, many or a class when expanded.

TRBV7-2	TRBJ2-1	-	few	TGTGCCAGCACCCGAGGTGTAGGGGGAACGTACCTGAATGAGCAGTTCTTC	CASTRGVGGTYLNEQFF
TRBV27	TRBJ2-3	-	few	TGTGCCAGCAGTTTGTCGTTGGGGGCTTATACGCAGTATTTT	CASSLSLGAYTQYF
TRBV10-2	TRBJ2-7	-	-	TGCGCCAGCAGTGTCGGGACCCACGAGCAGTACTTC	CASSVGTHEQYF
TRBV28	TRBJ1-4	-	-	TGTGCCAGCACGCAGGTTGTGAATGAAAAACTGTTTTTT	CASTQVVNEKLFF
TRBV2	TRBJ2-7	-	-	TGTGCCAGGTCAAACAGGGTTGGCTCCTACGAGCAGTACTTC	CARSNRVGSYEQYF
TRBV5-6	TRBJ2-1	TRBD2	-	TGTGCCAGCAGCTCCGTCGGGGGGGCGGACAATGAGCAGTTCTTC	CASSSVGGADNEQFF
TRBV29-1	TRBJ2-3	TRBD2	-	TGCAGCGTTGAAGCAGCGGGGGCTCCGCGGAGCACAGATACGCAGTATTTT	CSVEAAGAPRSTDTQYF
TRBV6-6	TRBJ2-3	TRBD2	few	TGTGCCAGCGTTGCGGGGGGAGGAGATACGCGGTATTTT	CASVAGGGDTRYF
TRBV27	TRBJ2-1	TRBD2	few	TGTGCCAGCAGTTTATACGAGGGACTAGCGGGGAGTAATGAGCAGTTCTTC	CASSLYEGLAGSNEQFF
TRBV27	TRBJ1-2	-	-	TGTGCCGCCGCGCCGGGGACAAGCGTCAAAGGGTATGGCTACACCTTC	CAAAPGTSVKGYGYTF
TRBV28	TRBJ1-2	-	many	TGTGCCAGCACACGGGGAGACTATGGCTACACCTTC	CASTRGDYGYTF
TRBV20-1	TRBJ2-1	TRBD1	-	TGCAGCGTAGGGACAGGGCACGACAATGAGCAGTTCTTC	CSVGTGHDNEQFF
TRBV28	TRBJ2-5	-	-	TGTGCCAGCAGTCCCTCCACTGCCGGGGGCAGGGAGACCCAGTACTTC	CASSPSTAGGRETQYF
TRBV29-1	TRBJ2-3	-	-	TGCAGCGTTGAGCTGGGCCCAGATACGCAGTATTTT	CSVELGPDTQYF
TRBV11-2	TRBJ2-5	-	few	TGTGCCAGCAGCTTAGAGCCTAAATCAGAGCAGTACTTC	CASSLEPKSEQYF
TRBV4-3	TRBJ2-7	-	-	TGCGCCAGCAGCCAATCAGAGAGCTCCTACGAGCAGTACTTC	CASSQSESSYEQYF